This is a list of T cell receptor beta chains from one sample in a study of blood T cells in healthy people across ages. TCRdb re-called the 5' RACE reads through MiXCR, storing one row per CDR3 protein. Of fewer than 2,000,000 distinct CDR3 sequences in the sample, about two fifths are singletons; the top ten hold under 25%. The sequenced sample was blood. The receptors shown here come from a human donor in good health. Both conserved end residues are part of each CDR3. D genes are given only for firm matches. A row's size may be missing; if present it is once, few, many or a size class.

d_gene	v_gene	abundance	j_gene	CDR3nt	CDR3aa
.	TRBV6-2/TRBV6-3	many	TRBJ1-5	TGTGCCAGCAGTCCCGAAAGGAATCAGCCCCAGCATTTT	CASSPERNQPQHF
.	TRBV12-3/TRBV12-4	.	TRBJ1-2	TGTGCCAGCAGTTTAGGTGGGGGGCACTATGGCTACACCTTC	CASSLGGGHYGYTF
.	TRBV30	.	TRBJ1-5	TGTGCCTGGAGTGGCACTACTAATCAGCCCCAGCATTTT	CAWSGTTNQPQHF
TRBD2	TRBV7-3	.	TRBJ2-3	TGTGCCAGCAGCTTACGCCATGGGACTAGCGATACAGATACGCAGTATTTT	CASSLRHGTSDTDTQYF
.	TRBV27	.	TRBJ2-3	TGTGCCAGCAGTTTCGACCCCTTGGCCACAGATACGCAGTATTTT	CASSFDPLATDTQYF
TRBD1	TRBV12-3/TRBV12-4	.	TRBJ1-5	TGTGCCAGCAGGCTACAGGGGCAGCCCCAGCATTTT	CASRLQGQPQHF
TRBD2	TRBV11-3	.	TRBJ2-3	TGTGCCAGCAGCCCCCGTCTACTAGCGGGCACAGATACGCAGTATTTT	CASSPRLLAGTDTQYF
.	TRBV2	.	TRBJ2-2	TGTGCCAGCAGTGGCTTCATTGGGACCGGGGAGCTGTTTTTT	CASSGFIGTGELFF
TRBD2	TRBV20-1	.	TRBJ2-5	TGCAGTGCTAGGACTAGCCCCCAAGAGACCCAGTACTTC	CSARTSPQETQYF
.	TRBV4-3	once	TRBJ2-1	TGCGCCAACAGAGGGGTAGGGACTGAGCAGTTCTTC	CANRGVGTEQFF
.	TRBV3-1	.	TRBJ1-6	TGTGCCAGCAGCCCTCAAGGCAGGGTCTCCAATTCACCCCTCCACTTT	CASSPQGRVSNSPLHF
.	TRBV3-1	few	TRBJ2-3	TGTGCCAGCAGCCGTGGATATACGCAGTATTTT	CASSRGYTQYF
.	TRBV20-1	few	TRBJ1-5	TGCAGTGCTATCCGGGACAACGATCAGCCCCAGCATTTT	CSAIRDNDQPQHF
TRBD1	TRBV7-2	.	TRBJ1-5	TGTGCCAGCAGCTTAGCGCGGGTAGGGGGCCCGCAGCATTTT	CASSLARVGGPQHF